One and the same sample provided the 25 T cell receptor beta chains below, sequenced in a study of OX40 agonist ivuxolimab in advanced cancers. This table comes from immunoSEQ multiplex PCR, and its TCRdb copy is limited to in-frame clones, with some not included. The top ten hold roughly 2.5% of the sample, which has about 41,000 clones, 85% seen once. The material sequenced was CD4+ or CD8+ T cells sorted from blood, taken in a trial of the OX40 agonist ivuxolimab. The receptors here all came from an adult with an advanced solid tumor such as melanoma, head and neck, liver or kidney cancer.

This clone appeared a few times. The chain carries TRBV7-2 and TRBJ1-5, with D possibly TRBD1 on 5 matching bases. V lost 2 bases to trimming and J lost 5 bases, with 19 bases between them. The length of the CDR3 is 17 residues. Germline V CDR1 and CDR2: SGHTA, FQGNSA. The CDR3 reads CASSLRGAGSGDQPQHF. CDR3 nucleotide sequence: TGTGCCAGCAGCTTAAGGGGAGCGGGGAGTGGGGATCAGCCCCAGCATTTT.

This chain links TRBV20-1 with TRBJ1-2, with D hard to call. Trimming stripped 6 bases from V and 5 bases from J, with 10 bases between. Germline loops: CDR1 DFQATT, CDR2 SNEGSKA (reference sequence). CDR3 length equals 11 residues. This CDR3 is CSAGGEYGYTF. Here the CDR3 DNA reads TGCAGTGCCGGTGGGGAGTATGGCTACACCTTC.

The rearrangement uses TRBV30 and TRBJ2-1; 7 bases align to TRBD2. With V trimmed by 0 bases and J by 13 bases, 9 bases remained unmatched. CDR1 and CDR2 from the germline V gene are GTSNPN and SVGIG (reference sequence). The CDR3 covers 13 residues. DNA for the CDR3: TGTGCCTGGAGTGTGGGGTTTCCGGGACTACAGTTCTTC. It specifies CAWSVGFPGLQFF.

This chain connects TRBV6-1 to TRBJ1-5, with D possibly being TRBD1 (5 bases). Germline assignment: CDR1 MNHNS and CDR2 SASEGT. V lost 0 bases to trimming and J lost 2 bases, with 8 bases between them. The length of the CDR3 is 15 residues. CDR3 sequence: CASSEAGGGNQPQHF. CDR3 coding DNA: TGTGCCAGCAGTGAAGCTGGAGGGGGCAATCAGCCCCAGCATTTT.

The chain combines TRBV9 with TRBJ2-3; 10 bases agree with TRBD1. The trim removed 3 bases at V and 7 bases at J, leaving 8 bases unmatched. The germline V gene encodes CDR1 SGDLS and CDR2 YYNGEE. This CDR3 has 15 amino acids. The CDR3 bases are TGTGCCAGCAGCGAGGGACAGGGGCTGTTGTATACGCAGTATTTT. This gives the protein CASSEGQGLLYTQYF.

The J gene is TRBJ2-5, the V gene TRBV19; a possible D gene is TRBD2 (7 bases). V shed 6 bases and J shed 11 bases, with 22 bases lying between them. CDR1 and CDR2 (germline): LNHDA, SQIVND (reference sequence). CDR3 length: 14 amino acids. In DNA form, the CDR3 reads TGTGCCAGTAGCGCCACAGGGAGGGTCGGGGAGCAGTACTTC. Translated: CASSATGRVGEQYF.

The V call is TRBV11-3, the J call TRBJ2-1; the D gene is possibly TRBD1 (5 bases). V lost 2 bases to trimming and J lost 10 bases, with 15 bases between them. Per the germline V gene, CDR1 is SGHNT and CDR2 is YENEEA. The CDR3 sequence is 14 residues long. CDR3 nucleotides: TGTGCCAGCAGCTTATCCCTCGGGCAGGGCGAGCAGTTCTTC. Translating gives CASSLSLGQGEQFF.

The chain carries TRBV11-3 and TRBJ2-7; D is undetermined. CDR1 and CDR2 from the germline V gene are SGHNT and YENEEA. V lost 5 bases and J 3 bases, leaving 20 bases between the germline ends. CDR3 length: 16 amino acids. The CDR3 loop reads CASSPTYAGPLYEQYF. The DNA for the CDR3 is TGTGCCAGCAGCCCGACCTACGCCGGGCCCCTCTACGAGCAGTACTTC. Filled out from reference TRBV11-3 and TRBJ2-7, the complete variable domain reads EAGVVQSPRYKIIEKKQPVAFWCNPISGHNTLYWYLQNLGQGPELLIRYENEEAVDDSQLPKDRFSAERLKGVDSTLKIQPAELGDSAVYLCASSPTYAGPLYEQYFGPGTRLTVT.

The chain employs TRBV7-6 and TRBJ2-1; 10 nucleotides match TRBD2. Per germline, CDR1 SGHVS and CDR2 FNYEAQ. V lost 5 bases and J lost 7; bases outside the gene matches: 14. The CDR3 has 17 residues. CDR3 residues: CASSPTSSGRAFNEQFF. The CDR3 DNA sequence: TGTGCCAGCAGCCCTACCTCCAGCGGGAGGGCCTTTAATGAGCAGTTCTTC.

The chain recombines TRBV4-2 with TRBJ2-2; 12 bases are a match to TRBD2. Germline V gene sequence: CDR1 LGHNA, CDR2 YNFKEQ. This CDR3 contains 17 residues. J lost 1 base, V lost 0 bases, and 0 bases had no gene match. The CDR3, as DNA: TGTGCCAGCAGCCAAGAACTAGCGGGAGGGAACACCGGGGAGCTGTTTTTT. Translating gives CASSQELAGGNTGELFF.

This chain links TRBV5-1 with TRBJ2-1; a weak D match, TRBD2 (6 bases). The germline V and J ends were trimmed by 0 bases and 7 bases, with 14 bases remaining between them. Germline V CDR1 and CDR2: SGHRS, YFSETQ. The CDR3 length is 15 residues. This CDR3 reads CASSLGGNWMNEQFF. CDR3 DNA: TGCGCCAGCAGCTTGGGCGGGAATTGGATGAATGAGCAGTTCTTC.

V gene TRBV9 combines with J gene TRBJ1-2; tentatively, D is TRBD1 (5 bases). The CDR3 runs 15 residues. The germline CDR1 and CDR2 sequences are SGDLS and YYNGEE. Trimming cost V 6 bases and J 2 bases, with 17 bases left between them. CDR3: CASNHPGGKNYGYTF. CDR3 nucleotides: TGTGCCAGCAACCATCCCGGGGGAAAAAACTATGGCTACACCTTC.

The genes are TRBV4-1 and TRBJ1-4, with D hard to call. V was pared by 4 bases and J by 6 bases, with 9 bases between. The CDR3 runs to 13 residues. Germline assignment: CDR1 MGHRA and CDR2 YSYEKL. CDR3 nucleotide sequence: TGCGCCAGCAGCCCCCTTGTTTATGAAAAACTGTTTTTT. The encoded protein is CASSPLVYEKLFF.

The genes are TRBV7-3 and TRBJ2-1; D uncertain. Germline-derived CDR1 and CDR2 are SGHTA and FQGTGA. V dropped 8 bases and J dropped 6 bases, with 17 bases sitting between them. This CDR3 has 14 amino acids. CDR3 DNA: TGTGCCAGCGCCATCCCCCAGTTGGGCAATGAGCAGTTCTTC. Protein: CASAIPQLGNEQFF.

The J gene is TRBJ2-3, the V gene TRBV9, with D perhaps TRBD2 (6 bases). The CDR3 contains 13 residues. In germline, CDR1 is SGDLS, CDR2 YYNGEE. The V and J ends lost 4 bases and 3 bases respectively, with 9 bases between them. As DNA, the CDR3 is TGTGCCAGCAGCCGGGACTTAACAGATACGCAGTATTTT. Protein product: CASSRDLTDTQYF.

This sequence joins TRBV7-9 and TRBJ2-5, with 8 bases aligning to TRBD1. CDR3 length equals 14 residues. V gave up 4 bases and J gave up 5 bases; unmatched junction bases: 6. CDR1 and CDR2 from the germline V gene are SEHNR and FQNEAQ (reference sequence). CDR3: CASSSSGGSETQYF. The CDR3 nucleotides read TGTGCCAGCAGCTCCTCAGGGGGCTCGGAGACCCAGTACTTC.

V is TRBV5-6 and J is TRBJ1-2, with a weak D call TRBD1 (6 bases). The CDR3 totals 12 residues. Germline V gene sequence: CDR1 SGHDT, CDR2 YYEEEE. V lost 4 bases and J 4 bases, leaving 8 bases between the germline ends. The CDR3: CASSLDSYGYTF. DNA of the CDR3: TGTGCCAGCAGCCTGGACAGCTATGGCTACACCTTC.

The gene calls are TRBV7-8 and TRBJ2-1; 13 positions match TRBD2. Germline V lookup: CDR1 SGHVS, CDR2 FQNEAQ. CDR3 length: 16 amino acids. V dropped 2 bases and J dropped 6; count of bases not matched to a gene: 4. In DNA form, the CDR3 reads TGTGCCAGCAGCTTACCACGACTAGCGGGAGGCAATGAGCAGTTCTTC. Protein product: CASSLPRLAGGNEQFF.

The V call is TRBV25-1, the J call TRBJ2-7; D gene ambiguous. Trimming shortened V by 4 bases and J by 6 bases, and 13 bases separated the two germline ends. The germline V gene encodes CDR1 MGHDK and CDR2 SYGVNS. This CDR3 region has 13 residues. CDR3 DNA: TGTGCCAGCAGTGGCCCCTGGGGTGGCGAGCAGTACTTC. Encoded protein: CASSGPWGGEQYF.

This clone was seen only a few times. The chain joins TRBV28 to TRBJ2-3, with 8 bases fitting TRBD1. J was trimmed by 11 bases and V by 2 bases; bases with no gene match: 9. Per the germline V gene, CDR1 is MDHEN and CDR2 is SYDVKM. CDR3 size: 14 residues. The CDR3 sequence: CASSLEAGGRMQYF. The CDR3 DNA follows: TGTGCCAGCAGTTTAGAGGCAGGGGGCAGGATGCAGTATTTT. The variable domain in full, completed from reference TRBV28 and TRBJ2-3, reads DVKVTQSSRYLVKRTGEKVFLECVQDMDHENMFWYRQDPGLGLRLIYFSYDVKMKEKGDIPEGYSVSREKKERFSLILESASTNQTSMYLCASSLEAGGRMQYFGPGTRLTVL.

The V call is TRBV27, the J call TRBJ2-7, with TRBD2 identical over 11 bases. With 5 bases clipped from V and 4 bases from J, the junction kept 16 bases outside the gene matches. The CDR3 runs 18 residues. Germline V lookup: CDR1 MNHEY, CDR2 SMNVEV (reference sequence). CDR3 residues: CASSPRWLAGGTSYEQYF. The CDR3 nucleotides are TGTGCCAGCAGTCCTCGATGGCTAGCGGGAGGTACCTCGTACGAGCAGTACTTC.

V and J are TRBV5-1 and TRBJ1-1, with D perhaps matching TRBD1 (6 bases). This CDR3 has 13 amino acids. Germline CDR1 SGHRS, CDR2 YFSETQ. V dropped 2 bases and J dropped 6 bases, with 11 bases sitting between them. The CDR3 sequence is CASSLTGKAEAFF. CDR3 coding DNA: TGCGCCAGCAGCTTAACAGGGAAGGCTGAAGCTTTCTTT.

This clone was counted only a few times. The CDR3 DNA sequence: TGTGCCAGCAGCAGCAACAGGGCTTGGACTGAAGCTTTCTTT. It translates to CASSSNRAWTEAFF. This sequence joins TRBV21-1 and TRBJ1-1; the DNA was not compared with TRBD1, the D call given in the table. TRBV21-1 is termed a pseudogene. The CDR3 runs to 14 residues.

The CDR3 coding sequence is TGTGCCAGCAGTCCAGCCCCCGGCCGGGCTATTCGAAGAGCTTTCTTT. This sequence encodes CASSPAPGRAIRRAFF. The rearrangement joins TRBV27 to TRBJ1-1, with D unresolved. Trimming removed 5 bases at V and 10 bases at J, with 26 bases between. This CDR3 region has 16 residues. The V gene's germline CDR1 is MNHEY and CDR2 SMNVEV (reference sequence).

The rearrangement joins TRBV11-3 to TRBJ2-1, with D possibly TRBD2 on 6 matching bases. The CDR3 runs 13 residues. Trimming shortened V by 0 bases and J by 11 bases, and 11 bases separated the two germline ends. In germline, CDR1 is SGHNT, CDR2 YENEEA. The CDR3 loop reads CASSLETSWKQFF. Here the CDR3 DNA reads TGTGCCAGCAGCTTAGAAACTAGCTGGAAGCAGTTCTTC.